The 17 T cell receptor beta chains given below trace back to one sample, sequenced in a study of blood T cell repertoires in COVID-19. Profiled with immunoSEQ multiplex PCR; TCRdb holds only in-frame clones, not every one. The sample has fewer than 200,000 clones; more than 65% are singletons. Sequenced sample: peripheral blood. These receptors all stem from a woman aged 60-75 years with COVID-19, enrolled during active disease.

This clone showed up just once. J is TRBJ1-1 and V is TRBV6-5, with 7 nucleotides matching TRBD1. The CDR3 consists of 14 residues. V dropped 7 bases and J dropped 5; count of bases not matched to a gene: 10. Germline V lookup: CDR1 MNHEY, CDR2 SVGAGI. The CDR3 sequence: CASTLTGRSTEAFF. The CDR3, as DNA: TGTGCCAGCACCCTGACAGGGAGGAGTACTGAAGCTTTCTTT.

The chain combines TRBV5-1 with TRBJ2-5; 13 bases map to TRBD2. The V gene end was trimmed by 2 bases and the J gene end by 1 base; junction bases not matched to a gene: 5. CDR1 and CDR2 from the germline V gene are SGHRS and YFSETQ. The CDR3 contains 17 residues. CDR3: CASSLRLAGGIQETQYF. The CDR3 DNA sequence: TGCGCCAGCAGCTTACGACTAGCGGGGGGCATCCAAGAGACCCAGTACTTC. Using reference TRBV5-1 and TRBJ2-5 for the parts outside the CDR3, the full variable domain is KAGVTQTPRYLIKTRGQQVTLSCSPISGHRSVSWYQQTPGQGLQFLFEYFSETQRNKGNFPGRFSGRQFSNSRSEMNVSTLELGDSALYLCASSLRLAGGIQETQYFGPGTRLLVL.

The chain employs TRBV11-2 and TRBJ1-2; D gene unclear. Trimming left V 1 base short and J 1 base short, with 4 bases between. The CDR3 contains 13 residues. Germline V gives CDR1 SGHAT, CDR2 FQNNGV. The CDR3 region is CASSLGLNYGYTF. The CDR3 region has the DNA TGTGCCAGCAGCTTAGGGCTTAACTATGGCTACACCTTC.

The chain uses TRBV7-6 and TRBJ2-7; maybe TRBD2 (5 bases). The V end lost 2 bases, the J end lost 2 bases, and 16 bases lay between the germline ends. The CDR3 spans 16 residues. Per the germline V gene, CDR1 is SGHVS and CDR2 is FNYEAQ. The CDR3 nucleotides are TGTGCCAGCAGCTTACGCAGCGGACCTCAAACCTACGAGCAGTACTTC. It specifies CASSLRSGPQTYEQYF.

This clone was recorded a few times. The chain links TRBV5-5 to TRBJ1-1; D is ambiguous. The ends were cut back, 1 base at V and 1 base at J, with 5 bases in the middle. This CDR3 contains 13 residues. Per the germline V gene, CDR1 is SGHKS and CDR2 is YYEKEE (reference sequence). The CDR3 loop reads CASSLYTNTEAFF. In DNA form, the CDR3 reads TGTGCCAGCAGCTTGTACACGAACACTGAAGCTTTCTTT.

This clone was observed a single time. The chain couples TRBV6-5 to TRBJ2-7; 7 bases match TRBD2. Germline V lookup: CDR1 MNHEY, CDR2 SVGAGI. J was trimmed by 4 bases and V by 8 bases; bases with no gene match: 11. The CDR3 totals 14 residues. CDR3 region: CASVKSGIQYEQYF. The CDR3 coding sequence is TGTGCCAGCGTTAAAAGCGGGATTCAGTACGAGCAGTACTTC.

This clone was observed a few times. V and J are TRBV4-2 and TRBJ2-1, with 9 bases identical to TRBD2. From germline, CDR1 is LGHNA and CDR2 YNFKEQ. CDR3 length equals 15 residues. V shed 2 bases, J shed 5 bases, and the junction held 4 bases outside the gene matches. For the CDR3, the DNA is TGTGCCAGCAGCCAAAGCCTAGCGGGAAACAATGAGCAGTTCTTC. Translated, it gives CASSQSLAGNNEQFF.

This rearrangement joins TRBV6-2 or TRBV6-3 to TRBJ2-2; 7 bases fit TRBD2. The germline V gene encodes CDR1 MNHEY and CDR2 SVGEGT. V gave up 6 bases and J gave up 4 bases; unmatched junction bases: 8. The CDR3 contains 15 residues. The CDR3 region is CASSSGAGVTGELFF. In nucleotides, the CDR3 is TGTGCCAGCAGCTCCGGCGCGGGGGTCACCGGGGAGCTGTTTTTT.

Only one count was recorded for this clone. The V and J genes are TRBV6-6 and TRBJ2-7, with 10 bases lining up with TRBD1. The CDR3 extends over 14 amino acids. With V trimmed by 5 bases and J by 2 bases, 3 bases remained unmatched. Germline CDR1 and CDR2: MNHNY and SVGAGI (reference sequence). In DNA form, the CDR3 reads TGTGCCAGCAGTCGAGGACAGGGGGCCTACGAGCAGTACGTC. Amino acids: CASSRGQGAYEQYV.

The rearrangement links TRBV20-1 to TRBJ2-5; 12 bases map to TRBD2. The germline V gene has CDR1 DFQATT and CDR2 SNEGSKA (reference sequence). Trimming cost V 3 bases and J 5 bases; bases outside gene matches: 16. CDR3 length equals 18 residues. CDR3 in amino acids: CSASRLAGGLSGGETQYF. DNA of the CDR3: TGCAGTGCTAGTAGGCTAGCGGGAGGGTTGAGTGGGGGGGAGACCCAGTACTTC.

As concerns this clone: This sample also contains other DNA sequences that code for the same CDR3. The V call is TRBV12-3 or TRBV12-4, the J call TRBJ1-1; perhaps TRBD1 as D (5 bases). The length of the CDR3 is 12 residues. The ends were cut back, 3 bases at V and 5 bases at J, with 7 bases in the middle. CDR3 in amino acids: CASSFGGTEAFF. CDR3 nucleotide sequence: TGTGCCAGCAGTTTTGGGGGGACTGAAGCTTTCTTT.

The genes are TRBV18 and TRBJ1-5; no clear D gene. V was pared by 3 bases and J by 4 bases, with 16 bases between. Germline values: CDR1 KGHSH, CDR2 LQKENI. This CDR3 contains 16 residues. This CDR3 reads CASSPQVPQANQPQHF. The DNA for the CDR3 is TGTGCCAGCTCACCTCAAGTCCCGCAGGCAAATCAGCCCCAGCATTTT.

The rearrangement links TRBV4-2 to TRBJ2-7; D not resolved. Trimming cost V 1 base and J 6 bases, with 19 bases left between them. The CDR3 consists of 16 residues. Germline V lookup: CDR1 LGHNA, CDR2 YNFKEQ. The CDR3 here is CASSQGHREPSGEQYF. CDR3 coding DNA: TGTGCCAGCAGCCAAGGTCACCGAGAGCCCTCAGGCGAGCAGTACTTC.

The rearrangement links TRBV28 to TRBJ2-7; TRBD1 agrees at 7 bases. The ends lost 5 bases at V and 2 bases at J; junction bases unmatched: 6. The CDR3 is 14 residues long. Per germline, CDR1 MDHEN and CDR2 SYDVKM. In DNA form, the CDR3 reads TGTGCCAGCAGTACTGGACAGGCAACCTACGAGCAGTACGTC. Translating it yields CASSTGQATYEQYV.

The chain employs TRBV19 and TRBJ2-3; tentative D call: TRBD2 (5 bases). Trimming left V 0 bases short and J 6 bases short, with 25 bases between. The CDR3 is 19 amino acids. Germline V CDR1 and CDR2: LNHDA, SQIVND (reference sequence). CDR3 nucleotide sequence: TGTGCCAGTAGTATAGATCGGGGTTTCGGGCGAGGGCCGACGGATACGCAGTATTTT. It encodes CASSIDRGFGRGPTDTQYF.

The V gene is TRBV5-4, the J gene TRBJ2-1; D possibly corresponds to TRBD1 (5 bases). The V end lost 3 bases, the J end lost 9 bases, and 19 bases lay between the germline ends. CDR1 and CDR2 from the germline V gene are SGHNT and YYREEE (reference sequence). The CDR3 spans 15 residues. CDR3 sequence (DNA): TGTGCCAGCAGCTCACCTGTGGGGCCCGGCGGTGAGCAGTTCTTC. Amino acid sequence: CASSSPVGPGGEQFF.

The genes are TRBV3-1 (or the pseudogene TRBV3-2) and TRBJ1-1, with D perhaps matching TRBD1 (6 bases). The germline gives CDR1 LGHDT, CDR2 YNNKEL (reference sequence). This CDR3 has 13 amino acids. The V gene lost 8 bases and the J gene lost 5 bases, with 15 bases spanning the gap. CDR3 nucleotides: TGTGCCAGCTCGGGGGGCGCGGGAACTGAAGCTTTCTTT. Its translation: CASSGGAGTEAFF.